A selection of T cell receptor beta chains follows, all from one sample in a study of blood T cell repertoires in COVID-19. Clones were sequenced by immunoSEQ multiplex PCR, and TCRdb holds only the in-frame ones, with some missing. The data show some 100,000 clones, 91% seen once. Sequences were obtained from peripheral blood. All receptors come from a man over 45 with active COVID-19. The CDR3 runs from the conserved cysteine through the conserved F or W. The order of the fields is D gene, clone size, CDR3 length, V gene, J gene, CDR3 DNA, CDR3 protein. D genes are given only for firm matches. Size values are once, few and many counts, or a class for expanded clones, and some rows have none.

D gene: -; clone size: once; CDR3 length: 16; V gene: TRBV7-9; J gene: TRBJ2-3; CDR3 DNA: TGTGCCAGCAGCTTCCTTGAAGGGAGAGTCTCAGATACGCAGTATTTT; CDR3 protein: CASSFLEGRVSDTQYF
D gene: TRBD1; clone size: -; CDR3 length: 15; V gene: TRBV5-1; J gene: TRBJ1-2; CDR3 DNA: TGCGCCAGCAGCTCGTGGACAGGGCCTAACTATGGCTACACCTTC; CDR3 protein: CASSSWTGPNYGYTF
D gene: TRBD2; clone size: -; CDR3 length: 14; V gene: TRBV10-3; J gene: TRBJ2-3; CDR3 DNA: TGTGCCATCAGTTTAGCGGGGGCCACAGATACGCAGTATTTT; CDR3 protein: CAISLAGATDTQYF
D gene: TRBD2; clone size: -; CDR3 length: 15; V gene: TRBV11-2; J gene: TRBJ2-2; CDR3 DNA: TGTGCCAGCAGCTTAATTAGCGGGGGTACCGGGGAGCTGTTTTTT; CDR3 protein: CASSLISGGTGELFF
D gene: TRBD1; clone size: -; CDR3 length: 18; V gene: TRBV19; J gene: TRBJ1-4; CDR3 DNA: TGTGCCAGTAGTATAGCTCGTTACGGGACAGGGCTTAATGAAAAACTGTTTTTT; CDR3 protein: CASSIARYGTGLNEKLFF
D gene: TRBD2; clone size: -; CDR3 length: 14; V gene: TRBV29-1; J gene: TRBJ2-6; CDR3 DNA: TGCAGCGTGGCGGGAGGGGCCGGGGCCAACGTCCTGACTTTC; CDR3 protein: CSVAGGAGANVLTF
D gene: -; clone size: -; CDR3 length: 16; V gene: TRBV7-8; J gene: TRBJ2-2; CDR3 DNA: TGTGCCAGCAGCCGTGACACTCCCTTAAACACCGGGGAGCTGTTTTTT; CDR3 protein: CASSRDTPLNTGELFF
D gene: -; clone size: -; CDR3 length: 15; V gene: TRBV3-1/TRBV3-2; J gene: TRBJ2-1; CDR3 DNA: TGTGCCAGCAGCCAAGCTTACGGGAGTTACGGTGAGCAGTTCTTC; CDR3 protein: CASSQAYGSYGEQFF
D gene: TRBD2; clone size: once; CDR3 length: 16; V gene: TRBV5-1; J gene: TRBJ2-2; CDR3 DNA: TGCGCCAGCAGCGCTTTGACTAGCGCGAACACCGGGGAGCTGTTTTTT; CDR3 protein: CASSALTSANTGELFF
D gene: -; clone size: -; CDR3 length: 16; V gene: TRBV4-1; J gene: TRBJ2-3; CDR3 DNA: TGCGCCAGCACGAGGGGTACAGGGCCCGTGGGAGATACGCAGTATTTT; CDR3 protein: CASTRGTGPVGDTQYF
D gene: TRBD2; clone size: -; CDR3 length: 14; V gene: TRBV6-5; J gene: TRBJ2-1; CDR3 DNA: TGTGCCAGCACCACGGGGGGGGGCCGGCATGAGCAGTTCTTC; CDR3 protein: CASTTGGGRHEQFF
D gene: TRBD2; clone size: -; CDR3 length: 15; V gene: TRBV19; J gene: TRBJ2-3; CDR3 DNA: TGTGCCAGTCACCACCCGGGACTAGGGACAGATACGCAGTATTTT; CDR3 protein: CASHHPGLGTDTQYF
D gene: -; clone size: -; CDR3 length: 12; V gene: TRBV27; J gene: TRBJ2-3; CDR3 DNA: TGTGCCAGCAGTTTCCCCCAGGGTAAGCAGTATTTT; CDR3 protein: CASSFPQGKQYF
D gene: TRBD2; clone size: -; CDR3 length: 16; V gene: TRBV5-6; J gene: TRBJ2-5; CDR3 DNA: TGTGCCAGCAGCTTGGAGCGGATTAGCGGGAGGGAGACCCAGTACTTC; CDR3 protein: CASSLERISGRETQYF
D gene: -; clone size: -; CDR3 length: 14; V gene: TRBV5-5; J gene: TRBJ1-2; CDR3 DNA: TGTGCCAGCAGCGGCCGAGACGAGGGAATGTGGATCACCTTC; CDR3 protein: CASSGRDEGMWITF
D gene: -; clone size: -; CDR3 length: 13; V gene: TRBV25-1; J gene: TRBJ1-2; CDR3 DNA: TGTGCCAGCAGTGATCTTAGGGGTAATGGCTACACCTTC; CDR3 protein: CASSDLRGNGYTF
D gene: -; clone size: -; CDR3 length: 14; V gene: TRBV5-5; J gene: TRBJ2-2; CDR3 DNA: TGTGCCAGCAGCTTTGGCCCGAACACCGGGGAGCTGTTTTTT; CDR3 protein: CASSFGPNTGELFF
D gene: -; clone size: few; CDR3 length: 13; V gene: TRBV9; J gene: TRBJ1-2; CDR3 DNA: TGTGCCAGCAGCGTAGTTCTTAACAGCGGCTACACCTTC; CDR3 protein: CASSVVLNSGYTF
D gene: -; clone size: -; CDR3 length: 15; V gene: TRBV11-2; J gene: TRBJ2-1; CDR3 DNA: TGTGCCAGCAGCTTAGAGTATACGGGGGGCTTTGAGCAGTTCTTC; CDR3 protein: CASSLEYTGGFEQFF
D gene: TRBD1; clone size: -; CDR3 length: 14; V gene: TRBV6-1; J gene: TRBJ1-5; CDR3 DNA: TGTGCCAGCAGTGAACAGGGGGCCGGGCAGCCCCAGCATTTT; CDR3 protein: CASSEQGAGQPQHF
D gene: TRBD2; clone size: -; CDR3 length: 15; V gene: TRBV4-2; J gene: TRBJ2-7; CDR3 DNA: TGTGCCAGCAGCCAAGATAAGGCTAGCGGTTACGAGCAGTACTTC; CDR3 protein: CASSQDKASGYEQYF
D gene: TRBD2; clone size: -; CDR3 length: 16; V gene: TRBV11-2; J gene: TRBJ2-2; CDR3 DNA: TGTGCCAGCAGCCCCCCGGGACTAGCAAACACCGGGGAGCTGTTTTTT; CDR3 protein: CASSPPGLANTGELFF
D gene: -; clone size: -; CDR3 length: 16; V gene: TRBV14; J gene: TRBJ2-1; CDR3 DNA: TGTGCCAGCAGCCAAGGTGGCCCCGGGGTTTACAATGAGCAGTTCTTC; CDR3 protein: CASSQGGPGVYNEQFF
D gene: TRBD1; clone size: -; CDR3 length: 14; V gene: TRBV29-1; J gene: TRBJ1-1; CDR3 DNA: TGCAGCGTTAGCGCAGGGGGCGCGGGCACTGAAGCTTTCTTT; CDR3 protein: CSVSAGGAGTEAFF
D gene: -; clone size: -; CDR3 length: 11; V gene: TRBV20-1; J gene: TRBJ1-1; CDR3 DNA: TGCAGTGCTAGGACAGGCGTCCAAGCTTTCTTT; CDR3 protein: CSARTGVQAFF
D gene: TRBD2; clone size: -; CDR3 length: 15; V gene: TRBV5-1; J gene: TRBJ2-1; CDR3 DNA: TGCGCCAGCAGCTCAAGCGGGAGCTCCTACAATGAGCAGTTCTTC; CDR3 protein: CASSSSGSSYNEQFF